Given below is one T cell receptor (beta chain) in context. The sample is drawn from a study of blood T cell repertoires in COVID-19. Study in general: Samples came from the United States, Italy and Spain, spanning acute and convalescent COVID-19.

Ages ranged from roughly 18 to 100 years, with residence in approximately 25 US areas. Participant reports of clinical history set cohort assignment. Libraries were prepared by immunoSEQ multiplex PCR; TCRdb keeps only in-frame clonotypes and omits some of them. The sample carries 150,000 or so clones, approximately 80% recorded once. Trimming cost V 6 bases and J 3 bases; bases outside gene matches: 8. The CDR3 runs to 14 residues. Germline-derived CDR1 and CDR2 are MDHEN and SYDVKM. The chain employs TRBV28 and TRBJ2-7, with TRBD1 matching 7 bases. This clonotype originated in a man in his forties who had recovered from COVID-19. What was sequenced was PBMCs or T cells enriched from blood (not recorded which). The CDR3 bases are TGTGCCAGCAGACTAACAGGGGCCGTCTACGAGCAGTACTTC. Translated, it gives CASRLTGAVYEQYF.